By share, the clone carrying this T cell receptor (beta chain) counts as medium-sized (0.01 to 0.1%). Its antigen is still unknown. Time point of the sample: sample taken at primary tumor resection. The donor population consisted of 72 patients with untreated, early-stage non-small cell lung cancer. CDR1 is MDHEN, CDR2 SYDVKM, per germline. There are 16 residues in the CDR3. The ends were cut back, 6 bases at V and 0 bases at J, with 17 bases in the middle. This sample stems from a study of spatial heterogeneity in lung cancer. TCRdb re-derived calls from the 5' RACE reads in MiXCR, one entry per CDR3 protein. The sample carries about 20,000 distinct CDR3 sequences, 6% to 9% recorded once. Study-level results: Tumor mutation count correlated with how many alpha and beta TCRs expanded intratumorally.

The material was lung tumor tissue, obtained at surgery. The J gene is TRBJ1-1, the V gene TRBV28; D is perhaps TRBD1 (5 bases). The receptor was derived from a male donor with early-stage non-small cell lung cancer. The CDR3 sequence: CASRLFLRGMNTEAFF. The CDR3, as DNA: TGTGCCAGCAGGTTGTTCCTCCGGGGGATGAACACTGAAGCTTTCTTT. Combining the CDR3 with reference TRBV28 and TRBJ1-1 gives the whole variable domain DVKVTQSSRYLVKRTGEKVFLECVQDMDHENMFWYRQDPGLGLRLIYFSYDVKMKEKGDIPEGYSVSREKKERFSLILESASTNQTSMYLCASRLFLRGMNTEAFFGQGTRLTVV.